A single sample is the source of the 19 T cell receptor beta chains below, sequenced in a study of technical replicates of blood from several donors. Some clones are missing from TCRdb's copy, which holds only in-frame ones; the method was immunoSEQ multiplex PCR. This table holds approximately 50,000 clones, about 86% found once. Sequenced input: PBMCs. The receptors stem from a human donor in good health. Some clones in this sample may be carry-over from other donors' samples.

The chain joins TRBV7-9 to TRBJ2-3, with D tentatively TRBD2 (5 bases). Germline V gives CDR1 SEHNR, CDR2 FQNEAQ (reference sequence). V lost 1 base, J lost 2 bases, and 10 bases lay in between. The CDR3 extends over 15 amino acids. The DNA of the CDR3 is TGTGCCAGCAGCTTAGGCGGGCTTCCCACAGATACGCAGTATTTT. As protein: CASSLGGLPTDTQYF.

The chain couples TRBV6-5 to TRBJ1-5; no firm D call. Trimming cost V 4 bases and J 7 bases, with 11 bases left between them. Germline V gene data show CDR1 as MNHEY and CDR2 as SVGAGI. There are 13 residues in the CDR3. CDR3 nucleotides: TGTGCCAGCAGTTTACGTCCGGGGCAGCCCCAGCATTTT. This gives the protein CASSLRPGQPQHF.

This rearrangement joins TRBV21-1 to TRBJ1-6; the table's D call of TRBD1 was not tested on the DNA. TRBV21-1 constitutes a pseudogene. This CDR3 is built from 15 residues. CDR3 amino acids: CASSDRTGGNSPLHF. The DNA of the CDR3 is TGTGCCAGCAGCGACAGGACAGGGGGTAATTCACCCCTCCACTTT.

The V call is TRBV30, the J call TRBJ2-7, with D possibly TRBD2 on 5 matching bases. The germline V and J ends were trimmed by 4 bases and 6 bases, with 13 bases remaining between them. From germline, CDR1 is GTSNPN and CDR2 SVGIG (reference sequence). The CDR3 is made up of 12 amino acids. This chain's CDR3 is CAWTFRRGEQYF. Here the CDR3 DNA reads TGTGCCTGGACTTTCCGACGGGGCGAGCAGTACTTC.

This clone was recorded once. This chain uses TRBV15 with TRBJ1-4; a weak D match, TRBD1 (6 bases). Trimming removed 2 bases at V and 8 bases at J, with 18 bases between. The V gene's germline CDR1 is LNHNV and CDR2 YYDKDF (reference sequence). This CDR3 is built from 16 residues. The CDR3 DNA sequence: TGTGCCACCAGCAGACCTCTTCCAGGGGATAGGGAAAAACTGTTTTTT. Protein sequence: CATSRPLPGDREKLFF.

Only one count was recorded for this clone. The chain employs TRBV4-3 and TRBJ2-7, with TRBD2 matching over 12 bases. Germline trimming cut 4 bases from V and 2 bases from J; bases unmatched to any gene: 3. The CDR3 is 15 amino acids. Germline loops: CDR1 LGHNA, CDR2 YSLEER. CDR3 nucleotide sequence: TGCGCCAGCAGCCCAAGGACTAGCGGGGCCTACGAGCAGTACTTC. Its protein is CASSPRTSGAYEQYF.

This chain connects TRBV7-2 to TRBJ2-3; the match to TRBD2 covers 8 bases. CDR3 size: 17 residues. V shed 10 bases, J shed 6 bases, and the junction held 21 bases outside the gene matches. Germline V gene data show CDR1 as SGHTA and CDR2 as FQGNSA. CDR3 nucleotide sequence: TGTGCCAACGCGGTTGGTAGCGGGACCACAGGATACGATACGCAGTATTTT. It specifies CANAVGSGTTGYDTQYF.

The CDR3 nucleotides read TGTGCCAGCAGTTACCGGAGAGGCTACGAGCAGTACTTC. It encodes CASSYRRGYEQYF. The J gene is TRBJ2-7, the V gene TRBV6-5, with D uncertain. Trimming pared 2 bases from V and 3 bases from J, leaving 8 bases between. The length of the CDR3 is 13 residues. Germline lookup yields CDR1 MNHEY and CDR2 SVGAGI.

J is TRBJ1-1 and V is TRBV10-3, with D possibly TRBD1 on 5 matching bases. The germline CDR1 and CDR2 sequences are ENHRY and SYGVKD. Trimming pared 7 bases from V and 4 bases from J, leaving 25 bases between. The CDR3 length is 17 residues. The CDR3 nucleotides read TGTGCCATCAAGAGTTCCAACTCTCGCAGGGCGGCCACTGAAGCTTTCTTT. Translated, it gives CAIKSSNSRRAATEAFF.

The CDR3 reads CASSKSGASGRGEQFF. The CDR3 DNA reads TGCGCCAGCAGTAAAAGTGGGGCTAGCGGGAGGGGTGAGCAGTTCTTC. The chain is built from TRBV5-1 and TRBJ2-1, with TRBD2 matching over 12 bases. There are 16 residues in the CDR3. V shed 5 bases and J 9 bases; nucleotides not matched to a gene: 12. The germline V gene has CDR1 SGHRS and CDR2 YFSETQ.

The rearrangement links TRBV27 to TRBJ1-2; D possibly corresponds to TRBD1 (6 bases). Germline V gives CDR1 MNHEY, CDR2 SMNVEV (reference sequence). This CDR3 has 15 amino acids. Trimming removed 1 base from V and 2 bases from J, with 11 bases in between. The CDR3: CASSLYGQWNYGYTF. The DNA of the CDR3 is TGTGCCAGCAGTTTATACGGACAGTGGAACTATGGCTACACCTTC.

This clone was seen a handful of times. The junction does not match germline at one end; this may be a read error. J is TRBJ2-7 and V is TRBV7-6; TRBD2 agrees at 9 bases. Looked up from germline, CDR1 is SGHVS and CDR2 is FNYEAQ. This CDR3 comprises 14 residues. CDR3 region: CASSIAGDGYEQYF. As DNA, the CDR3 is TGTGCCAGCAGCATAGCGGGAGACGGTTACGAGCAGTACTTC.

This sequence joins TRBV6-6 and TRBJ2-5; a weak D match, TRBD2 (5 bases). Per the germline V gene, CDR1 is MNHNY and CDR2 is SVGAGI (reference sequence). The V gene lost 0 bases and the J gene lost 5 bases, with 13 bases spanning the gap. The CDR3 spans 15 residues. The CDR3 sequence: CASSYSGVKVETQYF. The CDR3 nucleotides are TGTGCCAGCAGTTACTCCGGGGTAAAGGTGGAGACCCAGTACTTC.

The chain carries TRBV19 and TRBJ1-1, with D perhaps TRBD1 (6 bases). The CDR3 length is 16 residues. Germline V gives CDR1 LNHDA, CDR2 SQIVND (reference sequence). The V and J ends lost 6 bases and 0 bases respectively, with 17 bases between them. DNA for the CDR3: TGTGCCAGTAGCAAAACCGGGACAATCATGAACACTGAAGCTTTCTTT. This encodes CASSKTGTIMNTEAFF.

The chain uses TRBV15 and TRBJ1-6; tentatively, D is TRBD1 (6 bases). CDR3 size: 16 residues. Germline CDR1 is LNHNV and CDR2 is YYDKDF (reference sequence). V gave up 1 base and J gave up 6 bases, with 13 bases separating them. The CDR3 spells CATSRAAGARNSPLHF. As DNA, the CDR3 is TGTGCCACCAGCAGAGCCGCGGGGGCACGTAATTCACCCCTCCACTTT.

The chain couples TRBV14 to TRBJ1-4, with 10 nucleotides matching TRBD1. CDR3 size: 14 residues. Germline assignment: CDR1 SGHDN and CDR2 FVKESK. Unmatched junction bases numbered 1, after V lost 4 bases and J lost 5 bases. CDR3 DNA sequence: TGTGCCAGCAGCCGGACAGGGGGAAATGAAAAACTGTTTTTT. Amino acid sequence: CASSRTGGNEKLFF.

Only one count was recorded for this clone. The chain recombines TRBV4-1 with TRBJ2-7; tentatively, D is TRBD1 (6 bases). V was cut by 4 bases and J by 3 bases, with 10 bases left in between. Germline V gene data show CDR1 as MGHRA and CDR2 as YSYEKL. The CDR3 runs 13 residues. The CDR3 sequence: CASSPGRGYEQYF. The CDR3 bases are TGCGCCAGCAGCCCGGGCAGGGGCTACGAGCAGTACTTC.

In its sample, this clone was seen a few times. The chain recombines TRBV29-1 with TRBJ1-2; 8 nucleotides line up with TRBD1. Germline V gene data show CDR1 as SQVTM and CDR2 as ANQGSEA. The CDR3 runs to 12 residues. Germline trimming cut 5 bases from V and 7 bases from J; bases unmatched to any gene: 6. CDR3 residues: CSVPFGQGGYTF. The DNA of the CDR3 is TGCAGCGTTCCCTTTGGACAGGGTGGCTACACCTTC.

This rearrangement joins TRBV12-2 to TRBJ2-7; the table's D call, TRBD1, was not checked against the DNA. TRBV12-2 is a documented pseudogene. The length of the CDR3 is 13 residues. This chain's CDR3 is CASRLQGSYEQYF. In DNA, the CDR3 is TGTGCAAGTCGCTTACAGGGATCCTACGAGCAGTACTTC.